One T cell receptor (beta chain) is described in this entry. The specificity of this receptor is unknown. Within one base of it there is no much larger clone, and no base qualities were kept. Receptor libraries were prepared by 5' RACE. TCRdb lists the instrument as Illumina HiSeq 2000. A universal primer binding site was introduced by template switching, and a unique molecular identifier was present in the final cDNA, enabling accurate counting of TCR cDNA molecules. First-strand cDNA for TCR alpha and beta chains was synthesized from specific primers in the conserved constant-segment region. To control for contamination, each cDNA library was double barcoded with a SMART-Mk sample barcode plus Illumina barcodes. TruSeq adapter sequences along with Illumina sample barcodes were introduced in two successive PCR steps. The TCR alpha and beta cDNA libraries were sequenced on the Illumina HiSeq platform using custom primers. In the authors' own workflow: MiGEC was used to process raw reads and extract unique molecular identifiers, and MiXCR was used to find CDR3 positions. For each individual, recombination models were inferred using an EM algorithm with the repgenHMM and IGoR tools. Shared clonotypes were analyzed with the tcR package in R, and sharing was normalized by the product of cloneset sizes. To study raw recombination free of thymic and clonal selection effects, out-of-frame nonproductive sequences were analyzed. TCRdb cleaned the public reads at Q25 with fastp, built clones with MiXCR and kept in-frame beta chains. Every entry covers one CDR3 protein and lists the most common genes and DNA from its rows. Here the V and J calls rest on TCRdb's processing, not on the authors' analysis. Here the sample has nearly 900,000 distinct CDR3 sequences; over 9% occur a single time. About 1.5% of the sample belongs to the ten largest clones.

The junction shows trimming of 6 bases on V and 3 bases on J, and the gene matches do not reach 6 bases of it. From cysteine to phenylalanine, the CDR3 is 14 amino acids long. The CDR3 DNA has 42 bases and is translated from base 1. CDR1 is given as SQVTM and CDR2 as ANQGSEA, both from the germline V gene. The data are from a study of identical twins (TCRdb year 2016). About the study as a whole: The study deep-sequenced TCR alpha and beta repertoires from monozygotic twins, unrelated adults of various ages and cord blood to test whether fetal clonotypes persist. To rule out contamination, the twin experiments were replicated at different times with different library preparation protocols.

Every donor in the study was a healthy Caucasian. The twin cohort comprised three pairs of female monozygotic twins, all aged about 18 to 29 years. Peripheral blood mononuclear cells were the source from which RNA for the TCR libraries was isolated. The investigation overall reported the following: Because the same donors could not be followed over many years, the conclusions depended on cross-sectional statistical analysis. Zero-insertion analyses could be partly confounded by invariant T cells such as MAIT and iNKT, although diverse VJ usage argued against such confounding for most clonotypes. The excess sharing between twins in beta out-of-frame sequences was weaker because fewer shared sequences reduced the signal-to-noise ratio. Fewer insertions were carried by abundant cord blood beta clonotypes; a weaker similar trend was observed in young adult naive repertoires, while no such trend was observed in memory repertoires. Out-of-frame TCR alpha sharing in monozygotic twins was systematically underestimated by recombination models, whereas sharing between unrelated individuals was in agreement with the recombination models. Compared with coincidental sharing between unrelated individuals, an excess of low generation-probability sequences was observed among out-of-frame TCR alpha sequences shared between twins.

The sample was also linked to a second study, of yellow fever vaccine responses in identical twins. From that second study: According to the authors, the vaccine-induced T cell response in identical twins seemed to be partly convergent and partly specific to each individual. In identical twins, the study followed T cell clones that responded to the vaccine with precision.

Sequencing used PBMCs. This receptor chain uses TRBV29-1 and TRBJ2-3; 10 bases in between match TRBD2. The clonotype was recovered from a woman under 30 in good health. The CDR3 region reads CSVGPGLATDTQYF. The DNA sequence follows: TGCAGCGTGGGACCGGGACTAGCGACAGATACGCAGTATTTT.